This T cell receptor (beta chain) came from a study of post-analysis software for immune sequencing data. Study-level findings and limits: Patients used five TRBV segments, including TRBV5-6, TRBV5-1 and TRBV20-1, more often than controls.

This clonotype turned up a few times. Antigen: not known. Per the germline V gene, CDR1 is MDHEN and CDR2 is SYDVKM. The CDR3 length is 15 residues. V lost 8 bases and J 2 bases, leaving 18 bases between the germline ends. Unique molecular identifiers were carried by the TCR beta cDNA libraries. TCRdb re-called the PCR reads with MiXCR, one entry per CDR3 protein. The sample consists of some 450,000 distinct CDR3 sequences, roughly 45% of them appearing once. The chain uses TRBV28 and TRBJ2-5; D is unclear. What was sequenced was blood. The source is a girl aged 5 to 17 with multiple sclerosis. The CDR3 nucleotides read TGTGCCAGCCGCACCCACGGCCTCGGTCAAGAGACCCAGTACTTC. It encodes CASRTHGLGQETQYF.